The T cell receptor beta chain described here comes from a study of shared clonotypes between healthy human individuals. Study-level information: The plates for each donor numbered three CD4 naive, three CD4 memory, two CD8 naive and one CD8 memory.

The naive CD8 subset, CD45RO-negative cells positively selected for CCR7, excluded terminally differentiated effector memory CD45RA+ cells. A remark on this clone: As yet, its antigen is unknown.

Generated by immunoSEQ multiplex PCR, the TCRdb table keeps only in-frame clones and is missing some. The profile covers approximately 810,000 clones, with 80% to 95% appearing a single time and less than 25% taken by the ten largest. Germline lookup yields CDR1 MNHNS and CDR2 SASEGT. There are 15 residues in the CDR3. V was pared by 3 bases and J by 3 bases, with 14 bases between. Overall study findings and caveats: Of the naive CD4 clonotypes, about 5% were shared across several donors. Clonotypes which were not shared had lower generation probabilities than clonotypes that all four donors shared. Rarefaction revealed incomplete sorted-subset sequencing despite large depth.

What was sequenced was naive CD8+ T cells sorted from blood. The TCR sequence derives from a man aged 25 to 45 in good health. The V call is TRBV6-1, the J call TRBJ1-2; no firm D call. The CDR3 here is CASSDNPGPDYGYTF. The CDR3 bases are TGTGCCAGCAGTGATAACCCAGGTCCTGACTATGGCTACACCTTC.